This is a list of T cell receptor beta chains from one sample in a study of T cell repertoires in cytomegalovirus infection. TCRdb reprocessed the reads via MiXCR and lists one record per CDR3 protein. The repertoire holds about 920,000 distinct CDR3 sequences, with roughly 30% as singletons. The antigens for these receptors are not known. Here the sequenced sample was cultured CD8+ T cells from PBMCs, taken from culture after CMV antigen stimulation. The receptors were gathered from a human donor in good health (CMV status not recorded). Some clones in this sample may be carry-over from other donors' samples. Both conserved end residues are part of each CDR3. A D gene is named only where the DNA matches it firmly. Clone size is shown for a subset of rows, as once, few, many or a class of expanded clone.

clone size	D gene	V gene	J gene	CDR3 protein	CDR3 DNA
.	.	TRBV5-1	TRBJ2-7	CASSSRWGEYEQYF	TGCGCCAGCAGCTCCCGCTGGGGAGAATACGAGCAGTACTTC
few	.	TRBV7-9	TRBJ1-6	CASSSKSSYNSPLHF	TGTGCCAGCAGCTCGAAAAGCTCCTATAATTCACCCCTCCACTTT
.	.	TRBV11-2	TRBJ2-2	CASSLSPARITGELFF	TGTGCCAGCAGTTTGTCCCCGGCCAGGATCACCGGGGAGCTGTTTTTT
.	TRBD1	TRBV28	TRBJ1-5	CAIGQGHGGNQPQHF	TGTGCCATAGGACAGGGACATGGAGGCAATCAGCCCCAGCATTTT
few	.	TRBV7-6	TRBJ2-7	CASSRGAVGIYEQYF	TGTGCCAGCAGCCGCGGGGCAGTGGGGATTTACGAGCAGTACTTC
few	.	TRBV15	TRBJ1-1	CATSRSRGNTEAFF	TGTGCCACCAGCAGGTCCCGGGGGAACACTGAAGCTTTCTTT
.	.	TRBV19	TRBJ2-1	CASTTLGSGLNEQFF	TGTGCCAGTACCACCTTGGGGAGTGGCCTCAATGAGCAGTTCTTC
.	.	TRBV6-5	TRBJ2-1	CATALVGQGLSYNEQFF	TGTGCCACCGCCCTGGTAGGTCAGGGATTGAGCTACAATGAGCAGTTCTTC
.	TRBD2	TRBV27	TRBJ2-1	CASSSGGSGGGNEQFF	TGTGCCAGCAGTTCCGGAGGTAGCGGGGGGGGGAATGAGCAGTTCTTC
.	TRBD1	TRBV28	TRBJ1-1	CASNRDRDRGWNTEAFF	TGTGCCAGCAACCGAGACCGGGACAGGGGATGGAACACTGAAGCTTTCTTT
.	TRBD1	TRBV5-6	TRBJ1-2	CASSLSGQGRDYGYTF	TGTGCCAGCAGCTTATCGGGACAGGGAAGGGACTATGGCTACACCTTC
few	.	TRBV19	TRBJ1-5	CASRTQGLNQPQHF	TGTGCCAGTAGGACACAGGGTCTGAATCAGCCCCAGCATTTT
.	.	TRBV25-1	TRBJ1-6	CASRDRYLDLHF	TGTGCCAGCAGAGACCGTTACCTAGACCTCCACTTT
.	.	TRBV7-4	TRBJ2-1	CTSSLGVNEQFF	TGTACCAGCAGCTTAGGGGTGAATGAGCAGTTCTTC
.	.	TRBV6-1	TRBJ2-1	CASTYGINNEQFF	TGTGCCAGCACCTACGGGATAAACAATGAGCAGTTCTTC
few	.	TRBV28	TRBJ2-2	CASTPPGQTFTGELFF	TGTGCCAGCACACCTCCGGGACAAACATTCACCGGGGAGCTGTTTTTT
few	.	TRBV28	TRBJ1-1	CASSFVGSMTEAFF	TGTGCCAGCAGTTTCGTCGGTTCCATGACTGAAGCTTTCTTT
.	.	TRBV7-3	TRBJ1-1	CASSEGPVEDTEAFF	TGTGCCAGCAGTGAAGGCCCAGTGGAGGACACTGAAGCTTTCTTT
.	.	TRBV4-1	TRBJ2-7	CASSQGLSYEQYF	TGCGCCAGCAGCCAGGGCCTTTCCTACGAGCAGTACTTC
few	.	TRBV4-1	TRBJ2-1	CASSPGQNNEQFF	TGCGCCAGCAGCCCCGGACAGAACAATGAGCAGTTCTTC
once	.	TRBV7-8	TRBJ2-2	CASSSHRDGGRGVTGELFF	TGTGCCAGCAGCTCCCACAGAGACGGCGGCAGGGGTGTAACCGGGGAGCTGTTTTTT
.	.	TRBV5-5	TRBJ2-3	CASSFQLSTDTQYF	TGTGCCAGCAGTTTTCAACTCAGCACAGATACGCAGTATTTT
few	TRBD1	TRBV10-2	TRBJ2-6	CASSVPGQVPSGANVLTF	TGCGCCAGCAGTGTCCCCGGACAGGTTCCATCTGGGGCCAACGTCCTGACTTTC
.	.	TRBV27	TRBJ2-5	CASSRRRTGALGETQYF	TGTGCCAGCTCCCGCCGACGGACGGGGGCCCTGGGGGAGACCCAGTACTTC
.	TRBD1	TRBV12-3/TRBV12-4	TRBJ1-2	CASTRGQGLDGYTF	TGTGCCAGCACCCGAGGACAGGGTCTTGATGGCTACACCTTC
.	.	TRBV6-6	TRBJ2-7	CASSYLRRGEYEQYF	TGTGCCAGCAGTTATCTACGACGAGGGGAATACGAGCAGTACTTC
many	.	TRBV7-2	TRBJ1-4	CASSLVFVGRTYATNEKLFF	TGTGCCAGCAGCTTAGTTTTTGTGGGACGGACATATGCAACTAATGAAAAACTGTTTTTT
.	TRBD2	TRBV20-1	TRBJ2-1	CSARVTTSGGFYNEQFF	TGCAGTGCTAGAGTTACGACTAGCGGGGGTTTTTACAATGAGCAGTTCTTC
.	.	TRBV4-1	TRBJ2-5	CASSHSTGLQETQYF	TGCGCCAGCAGCCATAGTACAGGTCTTCAAGAGACCCAGTACTTC
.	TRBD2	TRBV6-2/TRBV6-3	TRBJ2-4	CASSYSPTSALAKNIQYF	TGTGCCAGCAGTTACTCACCGACTAGCGCTCTAGCCAAAAACATTCAGTACTTC
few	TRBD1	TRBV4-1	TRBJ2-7	CASSQFDRGLSYEQYF	TGCGCCAGCAGCCAATTTGACAGGGGTCTGTCCTACGAGCAGTACTTC
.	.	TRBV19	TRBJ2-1	CASSSLWQADYNEQFF	TGTGCCAGTAGTAGCCTATGGCAGGCAGACTACAATGAGCAGTTCTTC
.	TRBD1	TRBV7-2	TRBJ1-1	CASSTGTGLTKAFF	TGTGCCAGCAGCACCGGGACAGGGTTAACTAAAGCTTTCTTT
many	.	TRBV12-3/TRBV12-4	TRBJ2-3	CASSLVPYTDTQYF	TGTGCCAGCAGTTTAGTTCCCTACACAGATACGCAGTATTTT
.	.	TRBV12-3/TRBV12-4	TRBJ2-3	CASTRHRTDTQYF	TGTGCCAGCACCCGACACCGCACAGATACGCAGTATTTT
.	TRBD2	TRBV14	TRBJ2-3	CASSLEAGARDTQYF	TGTGCCAGCAGCCTTGAAGCGGGGGCAAGAGATACGCAGTATTTT
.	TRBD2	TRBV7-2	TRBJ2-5	CASSRFVAGGETQYF	TGTGCCAGCAGCCGATTCGTAGCGGGGGGGGAGACCCAGTACTTT
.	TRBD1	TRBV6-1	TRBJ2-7	CASRKTGYEQYF	TGTGCCAGCAGGAAGACAGGGTACGAGCAGTACTTC